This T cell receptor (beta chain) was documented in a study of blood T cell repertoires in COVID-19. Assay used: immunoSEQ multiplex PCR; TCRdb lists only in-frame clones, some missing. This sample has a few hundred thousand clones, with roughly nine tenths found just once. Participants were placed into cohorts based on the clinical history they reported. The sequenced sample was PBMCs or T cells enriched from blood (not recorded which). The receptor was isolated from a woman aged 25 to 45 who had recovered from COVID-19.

The CDR3: CASKTDSYNSPLHF. DNA of the CDR3: TGCGCCAGCAAGACAGACTCCTATAATTCACCCCTCCACTTT. This chain joins TRBV5-1 and TRBJ1-6, with a tentative D call TRBD1 (5 bases). Between the trimmed V and J ends, which lost 6 bases and 0 bases, there was a span of 7 bases. Germline V gives CDR1 SGHRS, CDR2 YFSETQ. This CDR3 region has 14 residues.